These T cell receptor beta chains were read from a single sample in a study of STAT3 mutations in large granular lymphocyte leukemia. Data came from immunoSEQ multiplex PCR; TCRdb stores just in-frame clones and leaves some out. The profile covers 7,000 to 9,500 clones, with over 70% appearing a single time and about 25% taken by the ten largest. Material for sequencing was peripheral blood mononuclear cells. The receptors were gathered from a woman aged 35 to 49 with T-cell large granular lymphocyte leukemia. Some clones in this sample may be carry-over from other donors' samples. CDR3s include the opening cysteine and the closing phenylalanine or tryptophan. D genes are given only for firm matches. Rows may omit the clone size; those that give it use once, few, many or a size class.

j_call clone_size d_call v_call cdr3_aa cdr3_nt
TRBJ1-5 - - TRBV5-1 CASSGTPGDQPQHF TGCGCCAGCAGTGGGACCCCGGGGGATCAGCCCCAGCATTTT
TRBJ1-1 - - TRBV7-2 CASTRDTGRTEAFF TGTGCCAGCACCCGGGACACTGGGCGCACTGAAGCTTTCTTT
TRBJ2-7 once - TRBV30 CAGDRGPGHRDEQYF TGTGCCGGGGATCGCGGGCCGGGACATCGGGACGAGCAGTACTTC
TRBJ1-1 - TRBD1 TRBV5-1 CASSLVGQGYTEAFF TGCGCCAGCAGCTTGGTGGGACAGGGTTACACTGAAGCTTTCTTT
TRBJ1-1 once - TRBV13 CASSDGRNKNTEAFF TGTGCCAGCAGCGATGGACGTAATAAGAACACTGAAGCTTTCTTT
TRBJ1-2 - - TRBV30 CAWTDRTGGYTF TGTGCCTGGACAGACAGGACTGGAGGCTACACCTTC
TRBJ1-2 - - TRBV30 CAWSVIQGTGYTF TGTGCCTGGAGTGTAATACAGGGAACGGGCTACACCTTC
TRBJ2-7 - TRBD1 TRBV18 CASSTGTGLPYEQYF TGTGCCAGCTCAACCGGGACAGGGTTGCCTTACGAGCAGTACTTC
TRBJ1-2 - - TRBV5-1 CASSLDRVDYGYTF TGCGCCAGCAGCTTGGACAGGGTCGACTATGGCTACACCTTC
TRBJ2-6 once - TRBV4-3 CASSQDSASGANVLTF TGCGCCAGCAGCCAAGATTCGGCCTCTGGGGCCAACGTCCTGACTTTC
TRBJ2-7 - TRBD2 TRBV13 CATNLGGGEQYF TGTGCCACAAACCTCGGGGGGGGCGAGCAGTACTTC